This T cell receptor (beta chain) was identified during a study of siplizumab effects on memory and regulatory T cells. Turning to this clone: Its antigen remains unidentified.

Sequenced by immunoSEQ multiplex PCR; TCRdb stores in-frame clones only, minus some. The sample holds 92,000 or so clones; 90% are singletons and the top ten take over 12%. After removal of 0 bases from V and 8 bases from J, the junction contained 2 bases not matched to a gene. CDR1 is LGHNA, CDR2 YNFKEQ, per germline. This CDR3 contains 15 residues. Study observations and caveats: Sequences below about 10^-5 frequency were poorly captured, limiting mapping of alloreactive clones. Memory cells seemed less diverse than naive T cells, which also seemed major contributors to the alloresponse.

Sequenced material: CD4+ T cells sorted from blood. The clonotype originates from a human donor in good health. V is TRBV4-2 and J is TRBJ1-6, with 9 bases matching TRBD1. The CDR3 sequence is CASSQDTGGYSPLHF. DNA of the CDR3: TGTGCCAGCAGCCAAGATACAGGGGGCTATTCACCCCTCCACTTT.